This T cell receptor beta chain was captured by sequencing in a study of shared clonotypes between healthy human individuals. Study at large: Researchers assigned three CD4 naive, three CD4 memory, two CD8 naive and one CD8 memory plate to each donor.

Study observations and caveats: The expectation was that sequencing depth would affect clonotype sharing among donors.

As to this clone: Its antigen is undetermined.

Sequencing used immunoSEQ multiplex PCR; TCRdb keeps in-frame clones, though not all of them. The table has 950,000 to 1,100,000 clones, around 74% seen once. The CDR3 contains 8 residues. Germline assignment: CDR1 MNHNS and CDR2 SASEGT. The chain couples TRBV6-1 to TRBJ1-5; D is ambiguous. The source material was memory CD4+ T cells sorted from blood. Specified subset: CD45RA-negative fraction. This TCR came from a man between 18 and 29 years old in good health. The CDR3 DNA is TGTGCTGATGAGCCCCAGCATTTT. The encoded protein is CADEPQHF.